Listed here are 18 T cell receptor beta chains from one sample, sequenced in a study of blood T cell repertoires in COVID-19. Clones were sequenced by immunoSEQ multiplex PCR, and TCRdb holds only the in-frame ones, with some missing. The top ten hold roughly a tenth of the sample, which has around 310,000 clones, around 92% seen once. The sample was PBMCs or T cells enriched from blood (not recorded which). Every receptor here comes from a woman in her 30s who had recovered from COVID-19.

The chain has TRBV13 and TRBJ2-6; D uncertain. The germline V gene encodes CDR1 PRHDT and CDR2 FYEKMQ (reference sequence). V lost 4 bases, J lost 0 bases, and 19 bases lay in between. This CDR3 has 19 residues. This chain's CDR3 is CASSSSMGPISSGANVLTF. Written as DNA, the CDR3 is TGTGCCAGCAGCTCGTCTATGGGCCCGATAAGCTCTGGGGCCAACGTCCTGACTTTC.

Only one count was recorded for this clone. The chain combines TRBV4-1 with TRBJ2-3; D unresolved. V shed 1 base and J shed 2 bases, with 10 bases lying between them. The length of the CDR3 is 15 residues. Germline V gene lookup returns CDR1 MGHRA and CDR2 YSYEKL. Here the CDR3 DNA reads TGCGCCAGCAGCCAAGTAGCCGGATTCACAGATACGCAGTATTTT. This sequence encodes CASSQVAGFTDTQYF.

This chain uses TRBV19 with TRBJ1-1, with TRBD1 identical over 7 bases. Germline lookup yields CDR1 LNHDA and CDR2 SQIVND (reference sequence). V was clipped by 4 bases and J by 2 bases; unmatched bases: 13. This CDR3 comprises 17 residues. In nucleotides, the CDR3 is TGTGCCAGTAGTACCCGACAGGGTAGGGTTTTAAACACTGAAGCTTTCTTT. Translation gives CASSTRQGRVLNTEAFF.

The rearrangement joins TRBV2 to TRBJ2-2; maybe TRBD1 (6 bases). From germline, CDR1 is SNHLY and CDR2 FYNNEI. V gave up 5 bases and J gave up 2 bases, with 18 bases separating them. The CDR3 is 17 amino acids. CDR3 bases: TGTGCCAGCAGTCCGGTTGGGGGCAGAACAAACACCGGGGAGCTGTTTTTT. Protein: CASSPVGGRTNTGELFF.

The chain uses TRBV6-5 and TRBJ1-2, with D maybe TRBD1 (6 bases). Trimming took 9 bases from V and 4 from J, leaving 9 bases between them. Germline lookup yields CDR1 MNHEY and CDR2 SVGAGI. The length of the CDR3 is 11 residues. This CDR3 is CASQGFYGYTF. The CDR3, as DNA: TGTGCCAGTCAGGGGTTCTATGGCTACACCTTC.

This chain joins TRBV12-3 or TRBV12-4 and TRBJ1-6; D unclear. Trimming removed 4 bases at V and 10 bases at J, with 11 bases between. The CDR3 is 13 residues long. The CDR3 sequence is CASSSSGRSPLHF. The CDR3 DNA is TGTGCCAGCAGTTCCTCGGGGAGGTCACCCCTCCACTTT.

V is TRBV3-1 (or the pseudogene TRBV3-2) and J is TRBJ2-5; D gene unclear. The length of the CDR3 is 11 residues. CDR1 and CDR2 (germline): LGHDT, YNNKEL (reference sequence). Trimming took off 1 base at V and 5 bases at J, with 2 bases between the two ends. The CDR3 bases are TGTGCCAGCAGCCAAGCGGAGACCCAGTACTTC. Its translation is CASSQAETQYF.

The chain uses TRBV7-2 and TRBJ1-2, with 9 bases aligning to TRBD1. Germline CDR1 is SGHTA and CDR2 is FQGNSA. V shed 5 bases and J 3 bases; nucleotides not matched to a gene: 7. The CDR3 has 15 residues. The CDR3 spells CASSPLTGGDYGYTF. The CDR3 DNA sequence: TGTGCCAGCAGCCCCCTTACAGGGGGCGACTATGGCTACACCTTC.

The gene calls are TRBV19 and TRBJ2-5; D remains unclear. Trimming shortened V by 6 bases and J by 7 bases, and 12 bases separated the two germline ends. CDR3 length: 12 residues. Germline CDR1 and CDR2: LNHDA and SQIVND (reference sequence). CDR3 bases: TGTGCCAGTAGCCCCTCCACGGGGACCCAGTACTTC. This encodes CASSPSTGTQYF.

This clone was counted a few times. The V and J genes are TRBV24-1 and TRBJ1-1, with D possibly being TRBD1 (5 bases). There are 12 residues in the CDR3. The germline V and J ends were trimmed by 7 bases and 2 bases, with 7 bases remaining between them. Germline V gene lookup returns CDR1 KGHDR and CDR2 SFDVKD. The CDR3 loop is CATSGTNTEAFF. CDR3 DNA sequence: TGTGCCACCAGCGGGACTAACACTGAAGCTTTCTTT.

CDR3 DNA: TGTGCCAGCACCGACCCGTCTAGGGGAGAGACCCAGTACTTC. It yields the protein CASTDPSRGETQYF. The chain joins TRBV7-6 to TRBJ2-5; possibly TRBD1 for D (5 bases). The V and J ends lost 7 bases and 4 bases respectively, with 16 bases between them. The CDR3 is 14 amino acids. Germline V lookup: CDR1 SGHVS, CDR2 FNYEAQ.

V and J are TRBV5-1 and TRBJ2-1; 7 bases align to TRBD2. This CDR3 contains 16 residues. Germline loops: CDR1 SGHRS, CDR2 YFSETQ. V trimming: 1 base; J trimming: 5 bases; junction bases outside the gene matches: 9. The DNA for the CDR3 is TGCGCCAGCAGCTTGCTGCGGGAGAGCCTAAACAATGAGCAGTTCTTC. Translated, it gives CASSLLRESLNNEQFF.

About this clone: This same CDR3 is encoded by further DNA sequences in the sample. This chain connects TRBV2 to TRBJ1-5; weak D call: TRBD1 (5 bases). The CDR3 consists of 15 residues. Trimming left V 6 bases short and J 0 bases short, with 12 bases between. Germline V gene lookup returns CDR1 SNHLY and CDR2 FYNNEI. The CDR3 is CASSVGGYSNQPQHF. DNA of the CDR3: TGTGCCAGCAGCGTGGGGGGGTATAGCAATCAGCCCCAGCATTTT. Supplemented by reference TRBV2 and TRBJ1-5, the full variable domain reads EPEVTQTPSHQVTQMGQEVILRCVPISNHLYFYWYRQILGQKVEFLVSFYNNEISEKSEIFDDQFSVERPDGSNFTLKIRSTKLEDSAMYFCASSVGGYSNQPQHFGDGTRLSIL.

V is TRBV5-6 and J is TRBJ2-1; 7 positions agree with TRBD1. This CDR3 comprises 14 residues. Looked up from germline, CDR1 is SGHDT and CDR2 is YYEEEE. The trim removed 2 bases at V and 6 bases at J, leaving 5 bases unmatched. The CDR3 region has the DNA TGTGCCAGCAGCTTTAGACGGACAGGCAATGAGCAGTTCTTC. This gives the protein CASSFRRTGNEQFF.

The CDR3 region has the DNA TGCACCAGCAGCCGTCAGGAGGACTATGGCTACACCTTC. Translated, it gives CTSSRQEDYGYTF. This sequence joins TRBV1 and TRBJ1-2. TRBV1 corresponds to a pseudogene. This CDR3 has 13 amino acids.

The V and J genes are TRBV7-9 and TRBJ1-4; D is unresolved. CDR3 size: 14 residues. Germline V lookup: CDR1 SEHNR, CDR2 FQNEAQ (reference sequence). V was shortened by 0 bases and J by 4 bases, with 6 bases between the two germline ends. CDR3 nucleotides: TGTGCCAGCAGCTTAGCTGAGTATAATGAAAAACTGTTTTTT. Residues: CASSLAEYNEKLFF.

The genes are TRBV7-3 and TRBJ2-1; 11 nucleotides match TRBD2. The CDR3 has 16 amino acids. With 5 bases clipped from V and 7 bases from J, the junction kept 10 bases outside the gene matches. CDR1 and CDR2 from the germline V gene are SGHTA and FQGTGA. The CDR3 DNA follows: TGTGCCAGCAGCCCAATAGCGGGAGGGGCTGGGAATGAGCAGTTCTTC. As protein: CASSPIAGGAGNEQFF.

J is TRBJ1-2 and V is TRBV3-1 (or the pseudogene TRBV3-2); D is unresolved. The CDR3 covers 16 residues. The V gene's germline CDR1 is LGHDT and CDR2 YNNKEL (reference sequence). Trimming stripped 0 bases from V and 0 bases from J, with 11 bases between. The CDR3 DNA reads as TGTGCCAGCAGCCAAGATCAAGCCGTTCCTAACTATGGCTACACCTTC. Protein product: CASSQDQAVPNYGYTF.